A selection of T cell receptor beta chains follows, all from one sample in a study of blood T cell repertoires in COVID-19. Using immunoSEQ multiplex PCR, the repertoire was profiled, and TCRdb retains in-frame clones only, with some absent. This sample has about 98,000 clones, with about 78% found just once. Sequencing was done on a sample of peripheral blood. The receptors shown here come from a man in his sixties with active or convalescent COVID-19. Both conserved end residues are part of each CDR3. A D gene is named only where the DNA matches it firmly. Clone size is shown for a subset of rows, as once, few, many or a class of expanded clone.

v_gene	abundance	len	d_gene	j_gene	CDR3aa	CDR3nt
TRBV5-1	few	17	TRBD2	TRBJ2-3	CASSTPIAGAFTDTQYF	TGCGCCAGCAGCACCCCAATAGCGGGAGCCTTCACAGATACGCAGTATTTT
TRBV5-1	-	16	-	TRBJ2-3	CASSLAGGGGADTQYF	TGCGCCAGCAGCTTGGCTGGCGGGGGCGGCGCAGATACGCAGTATTTT
TRBV11-2	-	15	-	TRBJ2-2	CASSAHVTSTGELFF	TGTGCCAGCAGCGCTCATGTGACTAGCACCGGGGAGCTGTTTTTT
TRBV7-9	few	13	-	TRBJ2-5	CASSLGLLETQYF	TGTGCCAGCAGCTTGGGACTCTTGGAGACCCAGTACTTC
TRBV19	-	13	-	TRBJ1-4	CASSIAGYEKLFF	TGTGCCAGTAGTATCGCCGGTTATGAAAAACTGTTTTTT
TRBV28	few	16	TRBD2	TRBJ2-3	CASRVTSGSRFRTQYF	TGTGCCAGCAGAGTTACTAGCGGGAGCCGGTTTAGGACGCAGTATTTT
TRBV5-4	once	13	TRBD1	TRBJ1-4	CASSLDRGEKLFF	TGTGCCAGCAGCTTGGACAGGGGTGAAAAACTGTTTTTT
TRBV5-1	-	15	TRBD2	TRBJ2-1	CASSLTGGSYNEQFF	TGCGCCAGCAGCTTGACCGGGGGGTCCTACAATGAGCAGTTCTTC
TRBV28	-	13	-	TRBJ2-2	CASRTNIPGELFF	TGTGCCAGCAGGACTAACATTCCCGGGGAGCTGTTTTTT
TRBV18	-	15	-	TRBJ1-1	CASSPGQGLHTEAFF	TGTGCCAGCTCACCAGGGCAGGGGCTTCACACTGAAGCTTTCTTT
TRBV2	-	15	-	TRBJ2-3	CASSAPGLVTDTQYF	TGTGCCAGCAGTGCCCCGGGACTGGTCACAGATACGCAGTATTTT
TRBV11-2	few	14	-	TRBJ1-2	CASSQTTGYYGYTF	TGTGCCAGCAGCCAAACAACAGGGTACTATGGCTACACCTTC